The entry below gives a single T cell receptor beta chain sequence along with its context. Its specificity is unknown. This sample is drawn from a study of vaccination effects on CD4 cells after COVID-19. Study observations and caveats: In the study, convalescent patients were few, and early post-infection timepoints were absent.

CD4+ T cells specific for antigen were expanded with viral peptide pools by the ViraFEST assay before sequencing. At the end of 9 to 11 days of culture, CD4+ T cells were isolated. Having tested negative for nucleocapsid antibodies, the vaccine recipients showed no prior SARS-CoV-2 infection. Sequencing used immunoSEQ multiplex PCR; TCRdb keeps in-frame clones, though not all of them. The profile shows fewer than 70,000 clones, about 80% of them singletons. Germline loops: CDR1 SGHRS, CDR2 YFSETQ. V dropped 1 base and J dropped 3 bases, with 7 bases sitting between them. This CDR3 is built from 14 residues.

The sequences come from CD4+ T cells from PBMCs cultured with SARS-CoV-2 spike peptides, collected before COVID-19 vaccination. The chain joins TRBV5-1 to TRBJ2-2; D not resolved. The receptor's source is a human donor who received a COVID-19 vaccine. In nucleotides, the CDR3 is TGCGCCAGCAGCTTGATGGTCGACACCGGGGAGCTGTTTTTT. Its translation: CASSLMVDTGELFF.